The entry below describes one TCR beta chain. It has no known antigen specificity. No much larger clonotype is one base removed from it; base qualities were not supplied. Library prep was done by the immunoSEQ multiplex PCR assay. Sourced from immuneACCESS, this table was stored by TCRdb with only in-frame sequences that have V and J called. A share of the clones is absent; for the studies checked, an unresolved V gene accounts for under half, and the remainder has no known explanation. This sample gives tens of thousands of clones in total; around 90% of them show up just once. The top ten clonotypes cover more than 0.8% of the sample. The entry originates in a study of T cell changes during pregnancy in multiple sclerosis (dated by TCRdb to about 2019). In terms of the full investigation: In women with multiple sclerosis, the researchers looked at how the T cell repertoire shifted as pregnancy progressed.

Including cysteine and phenylalanine, the CDR3 has 16 amino acids. Only the CDR3 portion is preserved as DNA: 48 bases, with reading frame beginning at the first base. Trimming takes 5 bases off V and 1 base off J; junction bases not matched to a gene: 7. Per the germline V gene (reference sequence), MNHEY is the CDR1 and SMNVEV is the CDR2. This sequence was found in a female donor in good health, enrolled as a control in a pregnancy study. The source material was peripheral blood, sampled in the first trimester of pregnancy. Recombination linked TRBV27 to TRBJ2-1; the junction holds 8 bases that match TRBD2. CDR3 loop: CASSRRTSRSYNEQFF. The sequenced DNA: TGTGCCAGCAGTCGACGGACTAGCCGGTCCTACAATGAGCAGTTCTTC.